Below, 20 T cell receptor beta chains from the same sample are listed, as sequenced in a study of cytomegalovirus exposure and HLA in healthy donors (dated by TCRdb to about 2017). The library was made by the immunoSEQ multiplex PCR assay. TCRdb carries this immuneACCESS record with in-frame sequences only. Its versions omit some clonotypes, under half of them owing to an unresolved V gene in the studies checked, with the rest unexplained. The sample records 250,000 to 400,000 clones, 88% of which are singletons. Approximately 0.95% of the sample rests with the top ten. Sequencing used PBMCs. These receptor sequences come from a man in his thirties or forties in good health and CMV-seronegative.

V gene TRBV10-2 combines with J gene TRBJ2-5; tentative D call: TRBD2 (6 bases). The CDR3 extends over 13 amino acids. Germline V gene data show CDR1 as WSHSY and CDR2 as SAAADI. Trimming stripped 2 bases from V and 4 bases from J, with 8 bases between. The CDR3 reads CASSEGGRETQYF. Written as DNA, the CDR3 is TGCGCCAGCAGTGAGGGGGGGAGAGAGACCCAGTACTTC.

This clone was found a few times. The V gene is TRBV7-2, the J gene TRBJ1-2; D is possibly TRBD1 (6 bases). Germline V gene lookup returns CDR1 SGHTA and CDR2 FQGNSA. The CDR3 length is 16 residues. Trimming left V 3 bases short and J 0 bases short, with 14 bases between. CDR3 residues: CASSFLGGNANYGYTF. The CDR3 coding sequence is TGTGCCAGCAGCTTCTTAGGGGGAAATGCTAACTATGGCTACACCTTC.

This chain uses TRBV6-4 with TRBJ2-1; 7 bases are a match to TRBD1. Germline V gene data show CDR1 as MRHNA and CDR2 as SNTAGT. The CDR3 extends over 15 amino acids. After removal of 5 bases from V and 6 bases from J, the junction contained 10 bases not matched to a gene. Here the CDR3 reads CASSPRGLPTNEQFF. CDR3 nucleotide sequence: TGTGCCAGCAGTCCAAGGGGGCTACCTACCAATGAGCAGTTCTTC.

This clone was counted once. The chain joins TRBV6-1 to TRBJ2-7; D is unresolved. CDR1 is MNHNS, CDR2 SASEGT, per germline. CDR3 size: 11 residues. The V gene lost 7 bases and the J gene lost 3 bases, with 7 bases spanning the gap. DNA of the CDR3: TGTGCCAGCATCCTCTACTACGAGCAGTACTTC. The encoded protein is CASILYYEQYF.

This clone was seen once. This CDR3 is CSSSRGVSTDTQYF. The CDR3 DNA reads as TGCAGCTCTTCCAGGGGGGTTAGCACAGATACGCAGTATTTT. The rearrangement uses TRBV29-1 and TRBJ2-3; maybe TRBD1 (7 bases). This CDR3 contains 14 residues. Trimming took 8 bases from V and 0 from J, leaving 15 bases between them. In germline, CDR1 is SQVTM, CDR2 ANQGSEA.

The chain carries TRBV5-6 and TRBJ2-5, with D possibly TRBD2 on 5 matching bases. Germline loops: CDR1 SGHDT, CDR2 YYEEEE. The CDR3 is made up of 13 amino acids. V was cut by 0 bases and J by 5 bases, with 8 bases left in between. The CDR3 DNA sequence: TGTGCCAGCAGCTTGGATGGAGGTGAGACCCAGTACTTC. This gives the protein CASSLDGGETQYF. Based on the CDR3 plus reference TRBV5-6 and TRBJ2-5, the full variable domain is DAGVTQSPTHLIKTRGQQVTLRCSPKSGHDTVSWYQQALGQGPQFIFQYYEEEERQRGNFPDRFSGHQFPNYSSELNVNALLLGDSALYLCASSLDGGETQYFGPGTRLLVL.

The table lists this clone with a few counts. The chain couples TRBV10-2 to TRBJ2-7; 7 bases line up with TRBD2. Trimming took 6 bases from V and 0 from J; bases not matched to a gene: 5. CDR3 length: 14 residues. Germline CDR1 reads WSHSY; CDR2 reads SAAADI. The DNA of the CDR3 is TGCGCCAGCAGCAAAGGGGACTACTCCTACGAGCAGTACTTC. It is translated as CASSKGDYSYEQYF.

The chain recombines TRBV10-2 with TRBJ2-1; D is perhaps TRBD2 (6 bases). The CDR3 covers 14 residues. CDR1 and CDR2 from the germline V gene are WSHSY and SAAADI. V was cut by 3 bases and J by 10 bases, with 16 bases left in between. The CDR3 region is CASSEIGGGMEQFF. In DNA form, the CDR3 reads TGCGCCAGCAGTGAAATAGGTGGGGGGATGGAGCAGTTCTTC.

CDR3 protein: CASSNDRASNQPQHF. The CDR3 bases are TGTGCCAGCAGCAACGACAGGGCTAGCAATCAGCCCCAGCATTTT. The gene calls are TRBV7-9 and TRBJ1-5; 7 positions match TRBD1. The germline CDR1 and CDR2 sequences are SEHNR and FQNEAQ (reference sequence). V dropped 5 bases and J dropped 0; count of bases not matched to a gene: 4. The CDR3 length is 15 residues.

This chain connects TRBV11-3 to TRBJ1-6; 8 positions match TRBD1. CDR1 and CDR2 from the germline V gene are SGHNT and YENEEA. Trimming took 9 bases from V and 7 from J; bases not matched to a gene: 5. The CDR3 loop spans 13 amino acids. The CDR3 bases are TGTGCCAGAAACCGGGACAGGAATTCACCCCTCCACTTT. It codes for CARNRDRNSPLHF.

The chain has TRBV4-2 and TRBJ1-2, with D possibly being TRBD1 (5 bases). The CDR3 is 14 amino acids. V was shortened by 3 bases and J by 4 bases, with 12 bases between the two germline ends. Germline V CDR1 and CDR2: LGHNA, YNFKEQ. DNA for the CDR3: TGTGCCAGCAGCCAGGGGGGTCAGGCCTATGGCTACACCTTC. It specifies CASSQGGQAYGYTF.

J is TRBJ1-4 and V is TRBV4-3; TRBD1 aligns across 7 bases. V lost 4 bases, J lost 4 bases, and 9 bases stayed unmatched. The CDR3 contains 16 residues. Germline CDR1 is LGHNA and CDR2 is YSLEER. The CDR3 region is CASSRLTGQLNEKLFF. DNA of the CDR3: TGCGCCAGCAGCCGGCTAACGGGACAGCTTAATGAAAAACTGTTTTTT.

The chain carries TRBV5-1 and TRBJ1-2; D call uncertain. Germline CDR1 reads SGHRS; CDR2 reads YFSETQ. Trimming removed 0 bases from V and 2 bases from J, with 14 bases in between. This CDR3 region has 16 residues. The CDR3 here is CASSLAVRRSNYGYTF. Here the CDR3 DNA reads TGCGCCAGCAGCTTGGCGGTCAGGCGAAGCAACTATGGCTACACCTTC.

The J gene is TRBJ2-5, the V gene TRBV7-8, with 10 positions matching TRBD2. CDR1 is SGHVS and CDR2 is FQNEAQ in the germline V gene. The CDR3 contains 15 residues. V trimming: 2 bases; J trimming: 5 bases; junction bases outside the gene matches: 5. The CDR3: CASSLISGGVETQYF. The CDR3 coding sequence is TGTGCCAGCAGCTTAATAAGCGGGGGGGTGGAGACCCAGTACTTC.

The rearrangement uses TRBV19 and TRBJ1-1; a possible D gene is TRBD1 (6 bases). V dropped 7 bases and J dropped 9 bases, with 18 bases sitting between them. This CDR3 is built from 13 residues. The germline V gene has CDR1 LNHDA and CDR2 SQIVND (reference sequence). The CDR3 protein is CASTVGGALKAFF. The CDR3 DNA reads TGTGCCAGTACCGTGGGGGGGGCTCTTAAAGCTTTCTTT.

The chain joins TRBV18 to TRBJ2-7, with D unclear. The CDR3 has 15 amino acids. Per germline, CDR1 KGHSH and CDR2 LQKENI. V lost 2 bases, J lost 3 bases, and 14 bases lay in between. The CDR3 sequence: CASSPEQSLNYEQYF. The CDR3 nucleotides are TGTGCCAGCTCACCAGAACAGTCATTGAACTACGAGCAGTACTTC.

This CDR3 is CAHFFFRVSGYTF. Written as DNA, the CDR3 is TGTGCCCACTTTTTTTTCCGGGTAAGTGGCTACACCTTC. The chain employs TRBV25-1 and TRBJ1-2; no definite D call. The CDR3 spans 13 residues. The germline V gene has CDR1 MGHDK and CDR2 SYGVNS. V was trimmed by 11 bases and J by 7 bases, leaving 20 bases between them.

The chain employs TRBV19 and TRBJ2-3; TRBD1 matches 7 bases. Trimming removed 5 bases from V and 6 bases from J; junction bases left unmatched: 5. The V gene's germline CDR1 is LNHDA and CDR2 SQIVND (reference sequence). The CDR3 runs 13 residues. CDR3 nucleotide sequence: TGTGCCAGTAGTCCAATACAGGGGGATACGCAGTATTTT. Translated: CASSPIQGDTQYF.

This clone was seen many times. V is TRBV5-1 and J is TRBJ1-2; TRBD1 might be the D (5 bases). The CDR3 runs to 14 residues. V was shortened by 0 bases and J by 4 bases, with 10 bases between the two germline ends. CDR1 and CDR2 (germline): SGHRS, YFSETQ. In DNA form, the CDR3 reads TGCGCCAGCAGCTTGGGGCAGGGCCCCTATGGCTACACCTTC. Translating gives CASSLGQGPYGYTF.

The chain recombines TRBV7-9 with TRBJ1-4; D gene unclear. The CDR3 covers 15 residues. Germline V gene lookup returns CDR1 SEHNR and CDR2 FQNEAQ (reference sequence). V lost 5 bases to trimming and J lost 0 bases, with 10 bases between them. In DNA, the CDR3 is TGTGCCAGCAGCCCGGGCGGGGCAACTAATGAAAAACTGTTTTTT. Protein sequence: CASSPGGATNEKLFF.